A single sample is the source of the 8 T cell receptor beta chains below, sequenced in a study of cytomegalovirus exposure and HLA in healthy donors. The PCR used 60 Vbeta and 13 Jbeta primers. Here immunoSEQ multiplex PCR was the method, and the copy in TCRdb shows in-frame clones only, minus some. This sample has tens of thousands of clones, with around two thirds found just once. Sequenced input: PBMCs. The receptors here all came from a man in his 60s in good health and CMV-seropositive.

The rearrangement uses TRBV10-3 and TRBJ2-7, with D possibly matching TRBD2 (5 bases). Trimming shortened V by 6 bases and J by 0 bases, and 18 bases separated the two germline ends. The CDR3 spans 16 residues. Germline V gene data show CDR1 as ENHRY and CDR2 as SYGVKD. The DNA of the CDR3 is TGTGCCATCAGCCCCACGGCGGAGGTACTCTCCTACGAGCAGTACTTC. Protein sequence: CAISPTAEVLSYEQYF.

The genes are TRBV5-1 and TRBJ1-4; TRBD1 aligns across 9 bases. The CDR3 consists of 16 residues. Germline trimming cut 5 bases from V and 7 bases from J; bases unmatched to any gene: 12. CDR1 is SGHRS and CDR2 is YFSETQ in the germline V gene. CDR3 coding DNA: TGCGCCAGCAGTCCCGGGACAGGGATCGCGGGTGAAAAACTGTTTTTT. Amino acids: CASSPGTGIAGEKLFF.

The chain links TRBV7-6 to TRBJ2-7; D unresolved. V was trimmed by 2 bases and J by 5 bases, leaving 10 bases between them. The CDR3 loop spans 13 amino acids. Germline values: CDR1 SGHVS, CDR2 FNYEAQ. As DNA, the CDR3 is TGTGCCAGCAGCTTAAGTGTAGCCAACGAGCAGTACTTC. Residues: CASSLSVANEQYF.

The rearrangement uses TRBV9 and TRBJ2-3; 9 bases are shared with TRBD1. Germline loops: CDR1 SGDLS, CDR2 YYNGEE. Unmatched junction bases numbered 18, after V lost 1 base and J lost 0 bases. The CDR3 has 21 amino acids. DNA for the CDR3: TGTGCCAGCAGCGTACCCTACAGGGGGCACGATGTGAGTTCTAGCACAGATACGCAGTATTTT. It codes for CASSVPYRGHDVSSSTDTQYF.

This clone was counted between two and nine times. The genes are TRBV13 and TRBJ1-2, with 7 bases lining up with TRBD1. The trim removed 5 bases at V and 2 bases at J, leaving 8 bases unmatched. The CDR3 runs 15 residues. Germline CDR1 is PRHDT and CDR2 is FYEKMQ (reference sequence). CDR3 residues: CASSPSLGQNYGYTF. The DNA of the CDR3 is TGTGCCAGCAGCCCAAGCCTGGGACAGAACTATGGCTACACCTTC.

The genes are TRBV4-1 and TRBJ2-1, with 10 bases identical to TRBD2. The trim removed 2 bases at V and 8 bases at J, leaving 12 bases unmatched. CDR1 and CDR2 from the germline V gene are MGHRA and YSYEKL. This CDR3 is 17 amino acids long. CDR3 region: CASSQRGSGRASDEQFF. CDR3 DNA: TGCGCCAGCAGCCAAAGAGGAAGCGGGAGGGCTTCGGATGAGCAGTTCTTC.

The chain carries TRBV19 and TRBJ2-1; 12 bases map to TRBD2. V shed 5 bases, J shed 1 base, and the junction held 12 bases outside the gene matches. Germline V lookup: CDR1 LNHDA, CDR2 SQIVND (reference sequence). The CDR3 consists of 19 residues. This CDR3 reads CASSPRLAGASRSYNEQFF. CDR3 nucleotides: TGTGCCAGTAGTCCCCGACTAGCGGGGGCCAGCCGGTCCTACAATGAGCAGTTCTTC.

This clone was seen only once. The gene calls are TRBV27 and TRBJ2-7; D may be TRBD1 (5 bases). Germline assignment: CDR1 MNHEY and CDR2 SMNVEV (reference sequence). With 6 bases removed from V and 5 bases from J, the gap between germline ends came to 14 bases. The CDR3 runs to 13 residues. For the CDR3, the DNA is TGTGCCAGCAGCACCTCAGGGTCCCACGAGCAGTACTTC. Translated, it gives CASSTSGSHEQYF.